The TCR beta chain described here comes from a study of blood T cells in healthy people across ages. A second PCR, run for about 7 to 11 cycles, used a sample-barcoded 5' primer plus a J-beta primer mix. A template-switch adaptor with 12 random nucleotides tagged each cDNA molecule. A single record per CDR3 protein comes from TCRdb applying MiXCR to the 5' RACE reads. This sample has 800,000 to 950,000 distinct CDR3 sequences; 29% occur once, and the top ten carry roughly a tenth. The V gene's germline CDR1 is MGHRA and CDR2 YSYEKL. CDR3 size: 14 residues. Comment on this clonotype: Germline and junction disagree at one end, which may indicate a read error.

This sample also belongs to another study, concerning T cells of mothers and their children. Per that study: A few healthy Caucasian mothers and their six children donated. Random nucleotides (2-4) and sample barcodes were added by the M1S primer used in the second PCR.

The receptor comes from a woman in her thirties or forties in good health. Sequenced sample: blood. This chain connects TRBV4-1 to TRBJ2-5, with unresolved D. The chain's CDR3 is CAGSPPLGSETQYF. The CDR3 DNA reads as TGCGCCGGCAGCCCCCCTTTAGGATCCGAGACCCAGTACTTC.